This T cell receptor (beta chain) came from a study of blood T cell repertoires in COVID-19. At the level of the study: From T cells, B-cell-depleted T cells, or PBMCs came the material, which was cDNA or gDNA.

Germline V gene sequence: CDR1 SGHRS, CDR2 YFSETQ. V lost 0 bases and J 2 bases, leaving 7 bases between the germline ends. CDR3 length: 14 residues. Authors' analysis steps: The authors estimated nucleated cell counts from reference gene primer amplification. The assay was immunoSEQ multiplex PCR, and TCRdb's table has in-frame clones only and misses some. V and J calls plus clone size are reproduced from that table; the DNA served to infer D and trimming. The sample contains hundreds of thousands of clones, 80% to 90% of which appear only once. Cohorts were based on clinical histories the participants reported.

This sequence was found in a woman aged 18-35 years who had recovered from COVID-19. Sequencing used PBMCs or T cells enriched from blood (not recorded which). The chain combines TRBV5-1 with TRBJ2-3, with D unresolved. This chain's CDR3 is CASSLVEATDTQYF. The CDR3 DNA is TGCGCCAGCAGCTTGGTCGAGGCCACAGATACGCAGTATTTT. The full variable domain, completed using reference TRBV5-1 and TRBJ2-3, is KAGVTQTPRYLIKTRGQQVTLSCSPISGHRSVSWYQQTPGQGLQFLFEYFSETQRNKGNFPGRFSGRQFSNSRSEMNVSTLELGDSALYLCASSLVEATDTQYFGPGTRLTVL.